This T cell receptor beta chain emerged from a study of long-term antiretroviral therapy in people with HIV. In germline, CDR1 is MNHEY, CDR2 SMNVEV (reference sequence). The CDR3 is 16 amino acids. V shed 2 bases and J shed 1 base, with 12 bases lying between them. A v3.0 immunoSEQ assay was performed at survey level. Repertoires were generated with immunoSEQ multiplex PCR, while TCRdb's copy carries only in-frame clones and drops some. Found here are some 47,000 clones, 90% to 95% of them singletons; the top ten hold less than 3%. The source material was unsorted PBMCs, sampled 3.7 years after starting antiretroviral therapy. J is TRBJ1-5 and V is TRBV27; D is perhaps TRBD1 (6 bases). The TCR comes from a woman in her forties or fifties with HIV. Here the CDR3 DNA reads TGTGCCAGCAGTTTAATGAGGGGGGGGAGCAATCAGCCCCAGCATTTT. Translating gives CASSLMRGGSNQPQHF.